The 11 T cell receptor beta chains below all came from one sample that was sequenced in a study of T cells after yellow fever vaccination. One entry per CDR3 protein, called by TCRdb with MiXCR from the 5' RACE reads. In the table there are some 69,000 distinct CDR3 sequences, approximately 5% of which are singletons. Material: CD4+ T cells sorted from PBMCs, obtained more than 13 days after the first yellow fever vaccination. Every receptor here comes from a man between 18 and 35 years old who received the YFV17D yellow fever vaccine.

This clonotype was seen ten or more times. The chain employs TRBV9 and TRBJ2-6, with D unresolved. The CDR3 is made up of 13 amino acids. Germline V gene data show CDR1 as SGDLS and CDR2 as YYNGEE. With 2 bases removed from V and 4 bases from J, the gap between germline ends came to 4 bases. The CDR3 here is CASSVSGANVLTF. As DNA, the CDR3 is TGTGCCAGCAGCGTCTCCGGGGCCAACGTCCTGACTTTC.

This clonotype appeared many times. This rearrangement joins TRBV7-2 to TRBJ1-1; D remains ambiguous. The V gene lost 3 bases and the J gene lost 8 bases, with 4 bases spanning the gap. The CDR3 has 10 amino acids. In germline, CDR1 is SGHTA, CDR2 FQGNSA. Here the CDR3 DNA reads TGTGCCAGCAGCTTTTTCGAAGCTTTCTTT. Its protein product is CASSFFEAFF.

The chain couples TRBV10-3 to TRBJ2-6, with TRBD1 as a possible D gene (5 bases). CDR1 ENHRY and CDR2 SYGVKD come from the germline V gene. The CDR3 has 20 amino acids. Trimming removed 10 bases at V and 2 bases at J, with 30 bases between. CDR3 sequence: CATSRAALKGVDAGANVLTF. The CDR3 region has the DNA TGTGCCACCAGCCGGGCCGCTCTGAAAGGGGTTGATGCTGGGGCCAACGTCCTGACTTTC.

This clonotype has ten or more counts. The chain combines TRBV5-5 with TRBJ1-1; 7 bases match TRBD1. The CDR3 has 15 residues. V trimming: 4 bases; J trimming: 8 bases; junction bases outside the gene matches: 14. In germline, CDR1 is SGHKS, CDR2 YYEKEE (reference sequence). In DNA, the CDR3 is TGTGCCAGCAGCCCCACCACGCGACAGGGATCGGAAGCTTTCTTT. Residues: CASSPTTRQGSEAFF.

Ten or more counts support this clonotype. The chain is built from TRBV20-1 and TRBJ2-2; TRBD1 matches 8 bases. CDR3 length equals 14 residues. CDR1 and CDR2 (germline): DFQATT, SNEGSKA (reference sequence). The V and J ends lost 5 bases and 0 bases, in that order; junction bases with no gene match: 2. DNA of the CDR3: TGCAGTGCTGCGGACAGGGCGAACACCGGGGAGCTGTTTTTT. This encodes CSAADRANTGELFF.

In its sample, this clonotype ranks as medium-sized. This chain connects TRBV7-2 to TRBJ1-1; 7 nucleotides align to TRBD1. Germline V gene lookup returns CDR1 SGHTA and CDR2 FQGNSA. The length of the CDR3 is 13 residues. With 4 bases clipped from V and 4 bases from J, the junction kept 3 bases outside the gene matches. This chain's CDR3 is CASSYRQGTEAFF. CDR3 DNA sequence: TGTGCCAGCAGCTACCGACAGGGCACTGAAGCTTTCTTT.

This clonotype occurred many times. This sequence joins TRBV7-2 and TRBJ1-6; TRBD1 aligns across 8 bases. The J segment lost 10 bases and the V segment lost 5 bases, leaving 10 bases of the junction unmatched. The germline V gene has CDR1 SGHTA and CDR2 FQGNSA. The CDR3 extends over 15 amino acids. The CDR3 region has the DNA TGTGCCAGCAGCGGGGGCGGACAGGGCAGATCACCCCTCCACTTT. This sequence encodes CASSGGGQGRSPLHF. Full variable domain (rest looked up from reference TRBV7-2 and TRBJ1-6): GAGVSQSPSNKVTEKGKDVELRCDPISGHTALYWYRQSLGQGLEFLIYFQGNSAPDKSGLPSDRFSAERTGGSVSTLTIQRTQQEDSAVYLCASSGGGQGRSPLHFGNGTRLTVT.

At least ten counts were recorded for this clonotype. The chain uses TRBV25-1 and TRBJ2-2; D may be TRBD2 (6 bases). The germline V and J ends were trimmed by 1 base and 5 bases, with 11 bases remaining between them. There are 15 residues in the CDR3. From germline, CDR1 is MGHDK and CDR2 SYGVNS. The CDR3 DNA follows: TGTGCCAGCAGTGAATCTCTGGCGGGGACCGGGGAGCTGTTTTTT. This encodes CASSESLAGTGELFF.

This clonotype was counted many times. This chain links TRBV10-1 with TRBJ2-3; perhaps TRBD2 as D (5 bases). Trimming shortened V by 5 bases and J by 0 bases, and 9 bases separated the two germline ends. Germline loops: CDR1 WNHNN, CDR2 SYGVQD (reference sequence). CDR3 length: 14 residues. The CDR3 loop is CASSKDFSTDTQYF. CDR3 DNA sequence: TGCGCCAGCAGTAAGGACTTCAGCACAGATACGCAGTATTTT.

There are many counts of this clonotype. The chain carries TRBV5-1 and TRBJ2-3; 7 nucleotides agree with TRBD1. This CDR3 comprises 15 residues. V lost 4 bases to trimming and J lost 2 bases; unmatched junction nucleotides: 7. From germline, CDR1 is SGHRS and CDR2 YFSETQ. The CDR3 is CASSKGQRATDTQYF. The CDR3 DNA follows: TGCGCCAGCAGCAAGGGACAGAGAGCCACAGATACGCAGTATTTT.

This clonotype came up many times. The CDR3 protein is CASTHLGGTGDYNEQFF. The CDR3 nucleotides are TGTGCCAGCACCCACTTAGGCGGGACAGGGGACTATAATGAGCAGTTCTTC. The V and J genes are TRBV27 and TRBJ2-1; TRBD1 matches at 10 bases. Looked up from germline, CDR1 is MNHEY and CDR2 is SMNVEV (reference sequence). The V segment lost 7 bases and the J segment 7 bases; nucleotides outside the gene matches: 16. The CDR3 covers 17 residues.